This T cell receptor (beta chain) was found in a study of blood T cell repertoires in COVID-19 (dated by TCRdb to the early 2020s). As for the study more broadly: Samples from collaborators originated in the United States, Italy and Spain and spanned both the acute and convalescent phases of COVID-19. Samples were obtained from the ongoing ImmuneRACE study (first 160 participants) and from 1,254 subjects provided by 6 global collaborators. The material from the prospective study consisted of cDNA or gDNA derived from T cells, B-cell-depleted T cells, or PBMCs. A de-identified subject ID, COVID-19 status, age in years and sex were almost always included in the sample metadata. HLA class I and class II types, where available, came from metadata supplied by the sample provider rather than from assay-based typing. Subjects who had been exposed to COVID-19, were actively infected with it, or had recovered from it provided the deeply sampled blood TCRbeta repertoires that made up the dataset. A freely available public database, intended as a resource for researchers studying the immune response to SARS-CoV-2, is where the repertoires were released. The full study reports these points: How much clinical and demographic metadata was included differed by source and by participant, and the metadata was provided uncurated.

As for this clone: This clone's antigen is unknown. There are no base qualities to consult, and no much larger clone falls within one base.

Participants in the prospective study were enrolled through a virtual design, were aged roughly 18 to 100 years, and lived in roughly 24 United States geographic areas. Cohort assignment in the prospective study relied on participant-reported clinical history from a screening survey and a study questionnaire. Recovered participants in ImmuneRACE Cohort 3 were defined by two consecutive negative NP/OP PCR tests, clearance by a healthcare professional, or resolution of symptoms. In the prospective study, mobile phlebotomists collected whole blood, serum and a nasopharyngeal or oropharyngeal swab from each participant. Additional blood draws and questionnaires over a 2-month period could optionally be provided by prospective study participants. Before DNA extraction, prospective study blood samples were shipped either frozen or at room temperature. TCRbeta CDR3 regions were amplified from genomic DNA by means of the immunoSEQ Assay, a bias-controlled multiplex PCR. The source study handled its data this way. Within the assay, amplification of reference gene primers was used to estimate how many nucleated cells each sample contained. To quantify the absolute abundance of each unique TCRbeta CDR3 rearrangement, sequence reads were collapsed and filtered. Productive Simpson clonality was computed per sample as the square root of Simpson's diversity index over productive rearrangements. TCRdb carries this immuneACCESS record with in-frame sequences only. Its versions omit some clonotypes, under half of them owing to an unresolved V gene in the studies checked, with the rest unexplained. V, J and clone size were drawn from that table, and D and trimming were deduced from the DNA. The sample has approximately 290,000 clones on record, around 85% of them singletons. The ten top clones hold roughly 4% of the sample.

The germline V gene yields SGDLS for CDR1 and YYNGEE for CDR2. V loses 0 bases of germline sequence and J loses 8 bases, and the interval between the two ends is 9 bases. The CDR3, from cysteine to phenylalanine, totals 13 residues. Only CDR3 DNA remains: 39 bases, in frame from the first base. The source is a woman between 25 and 40 years old who had recovered from COVID-19. The chain uses TRBV9 and TRBJ2-1; TRBD1 is a weak D gene call, 6 bases matching. The specimen sequenced was PBMCs or T cells enriched from blood (not recorded which). The CDR3 protein sequence reads: CASSVVQGYEQFF. The sequenced DNA is TGTGCCAGCAGCGTAGTACAGGGTTATGAGCAGTTCTTC.